The 24 T cell receptor beta chains listed next were all sequenced from one sample in a study of cytomegalovirus exposure and HLA in healthy donors. With 60 Vbeta and 13 Jbeta primers, the PCR was carried out. Sequencing used immunoSEQ multiplex PCR; TCRdb keeps in-frame clones, though not all of them. Here the sample table reports 150,000 to 200,000 clones. Sequencing used PBMCs. The receptors derive from a man aged 30 to 39 in good health and CMV-seronegative.

This chain connects TRBV18 to TRBJ2-7; 10 bases match TRBD1. Germline V lookup: CDR1 KGHSH, CDR2 LQKENI. With 6 bases clipped from V and 0 bases from J, the junction kept 2 bases outside the gene matches. This CDR3 has 14 amino acids. The CDR3 DNA reads TGTGCCAGCTCGAGGACAGGGGGCTCCTACGAGCAGTACTTC. Its protein product is CASSRTGGSYEQYF.

This CDR3 reads CASSLAGGPSEQYF. The CDR3 DNA is TGTGCCAGCAGTTTAGCGGGAGGGCCTTCGGAGCAGTACTTC. The V gene is TRBV27, the J gene TRBJ2-7; TRBD2 aligns across 9 bases. Germline values: CDR1 MNHEY, CDR2 SMNVEV (reference sequence). V lost 2 bases and J lost 7; bases outside the gene matches: 6. The CDR3 totals 14 residues.

In the case of this clone: At one of its ends the junction is not consistent with the germline gene, which may arise from a read error. The chain carries TRBV20-1 and TRBJ1-4; tentatively, D is TRBD1 (6 bases). There are 11 residues in the CDR3. Germline lookup yields CDR1 DFQATT and CDR2 SNEGSKA (reference sequence). As DNA, the CDR3 is TGCAGTGCTAGGGGGTGGGCAGGGGAGTTATTT. Translated, it gives CSARGWAGELF.

J is TRBJ2-3 and V is TRBV10-3; 8 bases agree with TRBD2. Germline lookup yields CDR1 ENHRY and CDR2 SYGVKD. V trimming: 8 bases; J trimming: 5 bases; junction bases outside the gene matches: 6. There are 13 residues in the CDR3. In DNA form, the CDR3 reads TGTGCCATCGGCCCGGGACTAGAAGATACGCAGTATTTT. It yields the protein CAIGPGLEDTQYF.

This chain joins TRBV6-6 and TRBJ1-4; TRBD1 aligns across 9 bases. CDR1 is MNHNY, CDR2 SVGAGI, per germline (reference sequence). V shed 7 bases, J shed 7 bases, and the junction held 10 bases outside the gene matches. The CDR3 totals 15 residues. The CDR3 region has the DNA TGTGCCAGCACCAACGGACAGGGGATCGGTGAAAAACTGTTTTTT. Translated, it gives CASTNGQGIGEKLFF.

The J gene is TRBJ1-5, the V gene TRBV29-1; TRBD1 matches at 7 bases. Germline V CDR1 and CDR2: SQVTM, ANQGSEA. V lost 7 bases, J lost 7 bases, and 7 bases stayed unmatched. The CDR3 runs 12 residues. For the CDR3, the DNA is TGCAGCGCCAGACAGGGATTGCAGCCCCAGCATTTT. This gives the protein CSARQGLQPQHF.

About this clone: The identical CDR3 is also encoded by other nucleotide sequences in the sample. For the CDR3, the DNA is TGTGCCAGCAGGGACACTTCTAACTATGGCTACACCTTC. Residues: CASRDTSNYGYTF. The rearrangement uses TRBV6-1 and TRBJ1-2; D might be TRBD1 (5 bases). The V and J ends lost 6 bases and 0 bases respectively, with 8 bases between them. The V gene's germline CDR1 is MNHNS and CDR2 SASEGT. The CDR3 spans 13 residues.

The rearrangement joins TRBV18 to TRBJ1-1, with a weak D call TRBD1 (6 bases). In germline, CDR1 is KGHSH, CDR2 LQKENI. Trimming stripped 5 bases from V and 8 bases from J, with 9 bases between. The CDR3 extends over 11 amino acids. The CDR3 region has the DNA TGTGCCAGCTCATACGACAGGGAAGCTTTCTTT. Its protein product is CASSYDREAFF.

The genes are TRBV5-4 and TRBJ1-2; D unclear. The germline CDR1 and CDR2 sequences are SGHNT and YYREEE (reference sequence). CDR3 length equals 13 residues. V dropped 5 bases and J dropped 0 bases, with 8 bases sitting between them. This CDR3 is CASRLIANYGYTF. CDR3 nucleotides: TGTGCCAGCAGACTAATAGCTAACTATGGCTACACCTTC.

To note about this clone: At one end, the junction sequence differs from germline, possibly due to a read error. Additional DNA sequences in this sample encode the identical CDR3. The rearrangement uses TRBV5-1 and TRBJ1-3; TRBD1 aligns across 7 bases. CDR3 length: 17 amino acids. Germline CDR1 is SGHRS and CDR2 is YFSETQ. The DNA for the CDR3 is TGCGCTAGCAGCTCAGTGGCGGGGACAGACCTTGGAAACACCATATATTTT. Encoded protein: CASSSVAGTDLGNTIYF.

V gene TRBV2 combines with J gene TRBJ2-1; the match to TRBD2 covers 10 bases. CDR3 length: 14 amino acids. Trimming cost V 6 bases and J 6 bases; bases outside gene matches: 5. Germline CDR1 SNHLY, CDR2 FYNNEI. The CDR3 nucleotides are TGTGCCAGCAGAAAACTAGCGGGACCCAATGAGCAGTTCTTC. Translated, it gives CASRKLAGPNEQFF.

This chain connects TRBV2 to TRBJ2-2, with TRBD2 matching 11 bases. The CDR3 has 16 amino acids. Germline CDR1 SNHLY, CDR2 FYNNEI. V gave up 8 bases and J gave up 0 bases; unmatched junction bases: 5. CDR3 region: CASCLGLAANTGELFF. The CDR3 DNA is TGTGCCAGCTGCCTGGGACTAGCGGCGAACACCGGGGAGCTGTTTTTT.

The chain combines TRBV15 with TRBJ2-5, with TRBD2 identical over 14 bases. Per germline, CDR1 LNHNV and CDR2 YYDKDF (reference sequence). The CDR3 loop spans 17 amino acids. V gave up 7 bases and J gave up 5 bases; unmatched junction bases: 12. CDR3 in amino acids: CATTPTGTSGSWETQYF. CDR3 bases: TGTGCCACCACCCCAACCGGGACTAGCGGGAGTTGGGAGACCCAGTACTTC.

V and J are TRBV28 and TRBJ2-5, with 7 bases aligning to TRBD2. Germline CDR1 and CDR2: MDHEN and SYDVKM. V shed 6 bases and J 0 bases; nucleotides not matched to a gene: 4. The CDR3 covers 14 residues. The CDR3 region is CASRGTIYQETQYF. The CDR3 nucleotides read TGTGCCAGCAGAGGGACTATCTACCAAGAGACCCAGTACTTC. Drawing the rest from reference TRBV28 and TRBJ2-5, the complete variable domain is DVKVTQSSRYLVKRTGEKVFLECVQDMDHENMFWYRQDPGLGLRLIYFSYDVKMKEKGDIPEGYSVSREKKERFSLILESASTNQTSMYLCASRGTIYQETQYFGPGTRLLVL.

In DNA form, the CDR3 reads TGTGCCAGCTCAACTATATCCGGGACAGGGACCCCCAATGAGCAGTTCTTC. Its translation is CASSTISGTGTPNEQFF. The chain uses TRBV18 and TRBJ2-1, with 9 bases identical to TRBD1. Germline V gene lookup returns CDR1 KGHSH and CDR2 LQKENI. CDR3 size: 17 residues. The V gene end was trimmed by 5 bases and the J gene end by 6 bases; junction bases not matched to a gene: 14.

This rearrangement joins TRBV27 to TRBJ1-2; TRBD1 agrees at 7 bases. Germline-derived CDR1 and CDR2 are MNHEY and SMNVEV (reference sequence). With 6 bases clipped from V and 0 bases from J, the junction kept 13 bases outside the gene matches. This CDR3 region has 17 residues. CDR3 sequence: CASSSMRATGTNYGYTF. As DNA, the CDR3 is TGTGCCAGCAGCTCAATGCGGGCGACAGGGACTAACTATGGCTACACCTTC.

The chain has TRBV5-1 and TRBJ2-3, with D possibly being TRBD1 (6 bases). CDR1 and CDR2 (germline): SGHRS, YFSETQ. The CDR3 sequence is 14 residues long. V lost 4 bases and J 6 bases, leaving 15 bases between the germline ends. DNA of the CDR3: TGCGCCAGCAGCCGCCTTTCAGGGGCGGATACGCAGTATTTT. This translates into CASSRLSGADTQYF.

The V and J genes are TRBV27 and TRBJ2-3, with a tentative D call TRBD1 (6 bases). Germline assignment: CDR1 MNHEY and CDR2 SMNVEV (reference sequence). Trimming cost V 7 bases and J 3 bases, with 11 bases left between them. The CDR3 loop spans 13 amino acids. This CDR3 reads CASTRGRTDTQYF. DNA of the CDR3: TGTGCCAGCACCAGGGGTAGGACAGATACGCAGTATTTT.

This chain joins TRBV9 and TRBJ2-2, with D maybe TRBD1 (6 bases). V lost 4 bases and J 3 bases, leaving 22 bases between the germline ends. Germline-derived CDR1 and CDR2 are SGDLS and YYNGEE. CDR3 length: 18 amino acids. The DNA of the CDR3 is TGTGCCAGCAGCTTAGAGGGCAGGGTGGGACAATACACCGGGGAGCTGTTTTTT. Amino acid sequence: CASSLEGRVGQYTGELFF.

The chain joins TRBV2 to TRBJ2-1, with D possibly being TRBD2 (6 bases). With 3 bases removed from V and 2 bases from J, the gap between germline ends came to 11 bases. The CDR3 is 15 residues long. Germline CDR1 SNHLY, CDR2 FYNNEI. CDR3 in amino acids: CASSDGGAPYNEQFF. Written as DNA, the CDR3 is TGTGCCAGCAGTGATGGAGGGGCTCCCTACAATGAGCAGTTCTTC. The complete variable domain, with remaining parts taken from reference TRBV2 and TRBJ2-1, reads EPEVTQTPSHQVTQMGQEVILRCVPISNHLYFYWYRQILGQKVEFLVSFYNNEISEKSEIFDDQFSVERPDGSNFTLKIRSTKLEDSAMYFCASSDGGAPYNEQFFGPGTRLTVL.

The chain combines TRBV10-2 with TRBJ2-3, with D perhaps matching TRBD2 (5 bases). The V end lost 3 bases, the J end lost 1 base, and 11 bases lay between the germline ends. CDR3 length: 15 amino acids. Germline CDR1 and CDR2: WSHSY and SAAADI. The CDR3 DNA follows: TGCGCCAGCAGTGACCGAGAGAGGGGCACAGATACGCAGTATTTT. It encodes CASSDRERGTDTQYF.

J is TRBJ2-3 and V is TRBV7-9; TRBD2 matches at 9 bases. V trimming: 7 bases; J trimming: 6 bases; junction bases outside the gene matches: 8. CDR3 length: 14 amino acids. Per the germline V gene, CDR1 is SEHNR and CDR2 is FQNEAQ (reference sequence). The CDR3 DNA reads TGTGCCAGCACCCCGGGTAGCGGGAGTGATACGCAGTATTTT. Protein product: CASTPGSGSDTQYF.

The J gene is TRBJ2-1, the V gene TRBV2, with 10 bases identical to TRBD2. Germline values: CDR1 SNHLY, CDR2 FYNNEI. This CDR3 has 12 residues. V lost 4 bases, J lost 15 bases, and 6 bases stayed unmatched. In DNA, the CDR3 is TGTGCCAGCAGTGGGCTAGCGGGAGTACCGTTCTTC. Amino acids: CASSGLAGVPFF.

The chain links TRBV11-2 to TRBJ2-2; a possible D gene is TRBD2 (5 bases). V lost 4 bases and J lost 1, with 13 bases in between. CDR3 size: 16 residues. The germline gives CDR1 SGHAT, CDR2 FQNNGV. For the CDR3, the DNA is TGTGCCAGCAGCTCTCGAGGGTTTCGGAACACCGGGGAGCTGTTTTTT. Its translation is CASSSRGFRNTGELFF. The variable domain in full, with the rest retrieved from reference TRBV11-2 and TRBJ2-2, is EAGVAQSPRYKIIEKRQSVAFWCNPISGHATLYWYQQILGQGPKLLIQFQNNGVVDDSQLPKDRFSAERLKGVDSTLKIQPAKLEDSAVYLCASSSRGFRNTGELFFGEGSRLTVL.